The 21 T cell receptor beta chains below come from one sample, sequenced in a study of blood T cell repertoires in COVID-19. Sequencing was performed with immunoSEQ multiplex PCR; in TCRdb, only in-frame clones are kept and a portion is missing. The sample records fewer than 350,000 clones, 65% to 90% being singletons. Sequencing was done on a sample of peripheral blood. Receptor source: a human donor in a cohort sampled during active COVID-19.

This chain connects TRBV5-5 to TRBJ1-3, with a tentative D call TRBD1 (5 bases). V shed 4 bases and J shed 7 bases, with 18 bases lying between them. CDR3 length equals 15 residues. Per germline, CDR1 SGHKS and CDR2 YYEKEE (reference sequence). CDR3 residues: CASSRDVGQGNTIYF. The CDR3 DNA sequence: TGTGCCAGCAGCCGAGACGTGGGCCAGGGCAACACCATATATTTT.

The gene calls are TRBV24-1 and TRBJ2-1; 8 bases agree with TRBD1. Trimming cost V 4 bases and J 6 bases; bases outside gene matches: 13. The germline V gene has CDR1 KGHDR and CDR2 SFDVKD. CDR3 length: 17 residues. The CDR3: CATSEPKGQASGNEQFF. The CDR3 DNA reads TGTGCCACCAGTGAACCTAAGGGACAGGCGAGTGGCAATGAGCAGTTCTTC.

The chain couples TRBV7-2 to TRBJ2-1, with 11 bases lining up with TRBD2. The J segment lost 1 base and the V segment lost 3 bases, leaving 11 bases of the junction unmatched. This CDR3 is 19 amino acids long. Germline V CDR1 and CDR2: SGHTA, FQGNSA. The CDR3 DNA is TGTGCCAGCAGCTTGAGGGCAAAGGTAGCGGGGGGGTCCTACAATGAGCAGTTCTTC. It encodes CASSLRAKVAGGSYNEQFF.

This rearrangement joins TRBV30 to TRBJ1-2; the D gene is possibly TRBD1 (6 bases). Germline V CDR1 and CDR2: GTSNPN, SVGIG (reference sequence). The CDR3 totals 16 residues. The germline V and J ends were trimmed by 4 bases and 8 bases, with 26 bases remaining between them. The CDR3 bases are TGTGCCTGGATTCCTTTGACAGCGGGGGGCATGAGGGGCTACACCTTC. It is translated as CAWIPLTAGGMRGYTF. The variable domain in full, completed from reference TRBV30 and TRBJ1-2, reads SQTIHQWPATLVQPVGSPLSLECTVEGTSNPNLYWYRQAAGRGLQLLFYSVGIGQISSEVPQNLSASRPQDRQFILSSKKLLLSDSGFYLCAWIPLTAGGMRGYTFGSGTRLTVV.

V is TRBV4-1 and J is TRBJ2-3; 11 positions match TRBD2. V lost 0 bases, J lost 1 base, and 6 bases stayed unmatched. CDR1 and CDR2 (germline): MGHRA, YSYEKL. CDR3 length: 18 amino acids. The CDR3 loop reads CASSQEDSGGAGTDTQYF. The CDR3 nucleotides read TGCGCCAGCAGCCAAGAAGATAGCGGGGGGGCAGGCACAGATACGCAGTATTTT.

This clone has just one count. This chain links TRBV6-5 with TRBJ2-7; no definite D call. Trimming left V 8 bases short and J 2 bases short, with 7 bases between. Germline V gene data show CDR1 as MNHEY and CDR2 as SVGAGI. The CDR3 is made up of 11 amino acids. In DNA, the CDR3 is TGTGCCAGCGCCGACACCTACGAGCAGTACTTC. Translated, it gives CASADTYEQYF.

The CDR3 region is CASSFNPGLATGELFF. The DNA for the CDR3 is TGTGCCAGCAGCTTTAATCCGGGTCTAGCCACCGGGGAGCTGTTTTTT. J is TRBJ2-2 and V is TRBV5-6; the D gene is possibly TRBD2 (5 bases). The CDR3 extends over 16 amino acids. Trimming left V 2 bases short and J 4 bases short, with 15 bases between. Germline values: CDR1 SGHDT, CDR2 YYEEEE.

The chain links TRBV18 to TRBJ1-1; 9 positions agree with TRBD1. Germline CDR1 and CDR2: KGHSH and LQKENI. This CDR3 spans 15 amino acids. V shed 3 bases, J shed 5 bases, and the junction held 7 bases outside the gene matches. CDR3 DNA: TGTGCCAGCTCACCCTACGGACAGGGGCGTACTGAAGCTTTCTTT. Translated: CASSPYGQGRTEAFF.

The CDR3 sequence is CASSQRAGANVLTF. Written as DNA, the CDR3 is TGCGCCAGCAGCCAACGGGCTGGGGCCAACGTCCTGACTTTC. The rearrangement uses TRBV5-1 and TRBJ2-6, with D hard to call. The germline gives CDR1 SGHRS, CDR2 YFSETQ. V was trimmed by 4 bases and J by 2 bases, leaving 7 bases between them. The CDR3 loop spans 14 amino acids.

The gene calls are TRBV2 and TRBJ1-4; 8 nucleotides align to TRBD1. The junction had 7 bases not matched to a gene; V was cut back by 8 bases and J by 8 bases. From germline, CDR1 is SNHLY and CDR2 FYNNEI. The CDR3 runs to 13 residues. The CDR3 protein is CASRQGPSEKLFF. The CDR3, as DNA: TGTGCCAGCCGACAGGGGCCGAGCGAAAAACTGTTTTTT.

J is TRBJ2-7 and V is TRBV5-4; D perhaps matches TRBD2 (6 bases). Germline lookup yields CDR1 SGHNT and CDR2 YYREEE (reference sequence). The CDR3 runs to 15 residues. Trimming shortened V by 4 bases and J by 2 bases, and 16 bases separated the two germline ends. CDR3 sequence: CASSPPISGTYEQYF. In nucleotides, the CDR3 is TGTGCCAGCAGCCCCCCCATTAGCGGAACCTACGAGCAGTACTTC.

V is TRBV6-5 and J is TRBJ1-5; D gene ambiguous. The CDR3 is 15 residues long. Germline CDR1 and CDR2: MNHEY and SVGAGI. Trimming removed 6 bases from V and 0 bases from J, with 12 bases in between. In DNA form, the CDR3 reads TGTGCCAGCAGCCCCTTCGGTCTTAGCAATCAGCCCCAGCATTTT. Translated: CASSPFGLSNQPQHF.

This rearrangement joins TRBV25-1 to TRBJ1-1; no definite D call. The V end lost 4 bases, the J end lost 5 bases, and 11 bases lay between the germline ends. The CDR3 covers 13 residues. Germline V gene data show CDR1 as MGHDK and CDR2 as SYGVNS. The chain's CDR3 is CASSVRSGTEAFF. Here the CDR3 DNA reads TGTGCCAGCAGTGTTCGTTCAGGTACTGAAGCTTTCTTT.

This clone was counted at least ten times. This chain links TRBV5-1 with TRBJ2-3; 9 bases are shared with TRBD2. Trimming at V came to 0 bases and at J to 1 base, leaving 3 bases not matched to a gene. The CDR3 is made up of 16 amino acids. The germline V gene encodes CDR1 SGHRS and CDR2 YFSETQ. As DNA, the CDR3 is TGCGCCAGCAGCTTGGATTTAGCGGGGGGCACAGATACGCAGTATTTT. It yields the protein CASSLDLAGGTDTQYF.

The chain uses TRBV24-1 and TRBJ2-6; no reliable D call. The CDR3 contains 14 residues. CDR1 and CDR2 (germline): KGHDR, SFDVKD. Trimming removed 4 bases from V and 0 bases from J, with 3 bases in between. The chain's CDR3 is CATSDHSGANVLTF. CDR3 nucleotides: TGTGCCACCAGTGACCACTCTGGGGCCAACGTCCTGACTTTC.

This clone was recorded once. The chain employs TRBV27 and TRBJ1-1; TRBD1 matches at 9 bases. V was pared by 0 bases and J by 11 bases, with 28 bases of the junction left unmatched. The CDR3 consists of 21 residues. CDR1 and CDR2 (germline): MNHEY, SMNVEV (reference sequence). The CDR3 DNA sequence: TGTGCCAGCAGTTTATCGGGGACAGGGTCTTTTGCTTGGAAGGGTTACTTTGGGGCTTTCTTT. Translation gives CASSLSGTGSFAWKGYFGAFF.

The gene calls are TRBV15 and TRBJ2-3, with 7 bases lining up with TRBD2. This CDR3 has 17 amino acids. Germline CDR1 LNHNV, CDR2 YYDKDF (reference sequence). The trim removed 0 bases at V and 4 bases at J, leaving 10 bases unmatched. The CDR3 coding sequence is TGTGCCACCAGCAGAGAGGAGACTAGCTGGGGAGCAGATACGCAGTATTTT. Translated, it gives CATSREETSWGADTQYF.

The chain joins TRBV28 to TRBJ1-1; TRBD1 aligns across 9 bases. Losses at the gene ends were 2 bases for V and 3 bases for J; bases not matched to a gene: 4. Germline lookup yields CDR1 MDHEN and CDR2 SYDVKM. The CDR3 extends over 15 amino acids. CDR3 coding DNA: TGTGCCAGCAGTTTAAGGGGACAGGGAGACACTGAAGCTTTCTTT. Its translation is CASSLRGQGDTEAFF.

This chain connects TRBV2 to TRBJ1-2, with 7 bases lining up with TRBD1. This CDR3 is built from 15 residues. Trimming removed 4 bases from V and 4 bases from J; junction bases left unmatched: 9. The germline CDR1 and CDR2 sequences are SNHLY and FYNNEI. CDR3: CASSVWVTGSYGYTF. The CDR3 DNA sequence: TGTGCCAGCAGTGTTTGGGTGACAGGGTCCTATGGCTACACCTTC.

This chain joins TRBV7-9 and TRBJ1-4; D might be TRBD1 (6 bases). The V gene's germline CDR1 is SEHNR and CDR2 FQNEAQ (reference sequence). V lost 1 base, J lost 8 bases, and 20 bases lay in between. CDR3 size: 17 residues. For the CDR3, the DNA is TGTGCCAGCAGCTTAGTGTTCCTTCGGGGACAAAACGAAAAACTGTTTTTT. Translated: CASSLVFLRGQNEKLFF.

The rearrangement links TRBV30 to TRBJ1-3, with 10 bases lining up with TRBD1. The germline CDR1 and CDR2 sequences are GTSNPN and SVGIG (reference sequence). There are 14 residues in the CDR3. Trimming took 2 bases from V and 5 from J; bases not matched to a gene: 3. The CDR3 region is CAWSSTGGRNTIYF. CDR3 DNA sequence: TGTGCCTGGAGTTCGACAGGGGGCAGAAACACCATATATTTT.